Listed below are T cell receptor beta chains from one sample, sequenced in a study of beta chain features in type 1 diabetes. Clones were read by immunoSEQ multiplex PCR, and TCRdb kept only the in-frame ones, dropping some. The sample records roughly 400,000 clones, around a tenth being singletons. Material for sequencing was central memory CD4+ T cells from blood. These receptors all come from a young man with type 1 diabetes. The CDR3 runs from the conserved cysteine through the conserved F or W. The D gene is left open where the match is weak. A row's size may be missing; if present it is once, few, many or a size class.

V	J	size	D	CDR3	DNA
TRBV7-2	TRBJ1-2	NA	NA	CASSRQDGNGYTF	TGTGCCAGCAGCCGTCAGGATGGGAATGGCTACACCTTC
TRBV6-5	TRBJ1-2	NA	NA	CATSEGQGYTF	TGTGCCACCTCGGAGGGCCAAGGCTACACCTTC
TRBV10-3	TRBJ2-5	NA	NA	CAISESTGQETQYF	TGTGCCATCAGTGAGTCTACAGGACAAGAGACCCAGTACTTC
TRBV7-8	TRBJ1-2	few	NA	CASSPPFGGQSYGYTF	TGTGCCAGCAGCCCTCCTTTCGGGGGGCAGAGCTATGGCTACACCTTC
TRBV7-9	TRBJ1-1	many	NA	CASSLDDGKNTEAFF	TGTGCCAGCAGCTTAGATGACGGAAAAAACACTGAAGCTTTCTTT
TRBV12-5	TRBJ2-3	few	NA	CASGLGPGDTQYF	TGTGCTAGTGGTTTGGGGCCGGGAGATACGCAGTATTTT
TRBV4-1	TRBJ1-4	NA	TRBD1	CASRQQGPNEKLFF	TGCGCCAGCAGACAACAGGGGCCTAATGAAAAACTGTTTTTT
TRBV15	TRBJ2-5	many	TRBD1	CATSTDRGETQYF	TGTGCCACCAGCACTGACAGGGGAGAGACCCAGTACTTC
TRBV14	TRBJ2-7	NA	NA	CASSQYSSYEQYF	TGTGCCAGCAGCCAGTACTCTTCCTACGAGCAGTACTTC
TRBV30	TRBJ1-1	NA	NA	CAWSAWQLNTEAFF	TGTGCCTGGAGTGCGTGGCAGTTGAACACTGAAGCTTTCTTT
TRBV25-1	TRBJ2-5	few	NA	CASSATGPQETQYF	TGTGCCAGCAGTGCGACTGGGCCCCAAGAGACCCAGTACTTC
TRBV18	TRBJ1-2	NA	NA	CASSPKTEYYGYTF	TGTGCCAGCTCACCCAAGACGGAGTATTATGGCTACACCTTC
TRBV2	TRBJ1-3	many	NA	CASREEGTGMSGNTIYF	TGTGCCAGCAGGGAGGAGGGAACAGGGATGTCTGGAAACACCATATATTTT
TRBV19	TRBJ2-5	few	NA	CASSFRHVQETQYF	TGTGCCAGTAGTTTCCGACACGTCCAAGAGACCCAGTACTTC
TRBV4-3	TRBJ1-1	many	TRBD1	CASSQAGQGGTEAFF	TGCGCCAGCAGCCAAGCGGGACAGGGTGGGACTGAAGCTTTCTTT
TRBV7-2	TRBJ2-3	NA	NA	CASKERPMGADTQYF	TGTGCCAGCAAGGAACGGCCGATGGGCGCAGATACGCAGTATTTT